One and the same sample provided the 32 T cell receptor beta chains below, sequenced in a study of response to subunit inactivated influenza vaccine (dated by TCRdb to 2016 to 2018). Library method: RT-PCR. The sequencer listed for this sample is Illumina HiSeq 2500. The public reads were run again by TCRdb, first through fastp at Q25 and then through MiXCR, and only productive beta chains were kept. Rows with one shared CDR3 protein collapse into an entry with the most common genes and DNA. This sample comprises under 850,000 distinct CDR3 sequences, approximately 17% of them detected only once. Around 9.9% of the sample is taken by the ten largest. Source: PBMCs from blood, taken roughly 5 days after vaccination. Receptors were obtained from a man between 50 and 59 years old who received an inactivated influenza vaccine. Donor details come from another sample of the same person, matched by shared clones.

The chain employs TRBV11-2 and TRBJ2-6; 10 bases fit TRBD2. The CDR3 consists of 20 residues. V was pared by 2 bases and J by 0 bases, with 10 bases of the junction left unmatched. The germline gives CDR1 SGHAT, CDR2 FQNNGV. The CDR3 DNA sequence: TGTGCCAGCAGCTTAATCGGCCTAGCGGGGGCCAGCTCTGGGGCCAACGTCCTGACTTTC. Its translation is CASSLIGLAGASSGANVLTF.

The rearrangement uses TRBV20-1 and TRBJ2-2; the match to TRBD1 covers 7 bases. The CDR3 has 16 amino acids. Germline CDR1 is DFQATT and CDR2 is SNEGSKA (reference sequence). V shed 2 bases, J shed 3 bases, and the junction held 9 bases outside the gene matches. The CDR3: CSARRGRVRDTGELFF. CDR3 DNA sequence: TGCAGTGCTAGAAGGGGGCGGGTTAGGGACACCGGGGAGCTGTTTTTT.

This chain connects TRBV27 to TRBJ1-2, with D unresolved. The CDR3 sequence is 13 residues long. V was pared by 0 bases and J by 8 bases, with 10 bases between. CDR1 MNHEY and CDR2 SMNVEV come from the germline V gene (reference sequence). CDR3 in DNA: TGTGCCAGCAGTTTATCACCCCTCGGGGGCTACACCTTC. Its protein is CASSLSPLGGYTF.

For the CDR3, the DNA is TGTGCCAGCTCACCTCAGGGACTAGCGCACAATGAGCAGTTCTTC. Translating gives CASSPQGLAHNEQFF. The chain uses TRBV18 and TRBJ2-1; 10 bases map to TRBD2. The ends lost 3 bases at V and 5 bases at J; junction bases unmatched: 4. The CDR3 has 15 residues. The germline CDR1 and CDR2 sequences are KGHSH and LQKENI.

The gene calls are TRBV28 and TRBJ1-4; the D gene is possibly TRBD1 (5 bases). In germline, CDR1 is MDHEN, CDR2 SYDVKM. The ends were cut back, 7 bases at V and 8 bases at J, with 11 bases in the middle. This CDR3 is built from 12 residues. Here the CDR3 DNA reads TGTGCCAGCACCAGGGCCGACGAAAAACTGTTTTTT. Translated: CASTRADEKLFF.

This clonotype was seen repeatedly, ten times or more. This chain joins TRBV12-3 or TRBV12-4 and TRBJ2-1, with no clear D. V was trimmed by 4 bases and J by 7 bases, leaving 11 bases between them. CDR3 length: 13 residues. The CDR3, as DNA: TGTGCCAGCAGTTCCCCCGTAGAAAATGAGCAGTTCTTC. Protein sequence: CASSSPVENEQFF.

This clonotype was recorded a few times. This chain connects TRBV4-3 to TRBJ1-5, with unresolved D. Trimming took off 6 bases at V and 5 bases at J, with 11 bases between the two ends. This CDR3 region has 13 residues. The V gene's germline CDR1 is LGHNA and CDR2 YSLEER. CDR3 DNA: TGCGCCAGCAGTACGGGTTCAGATCAGCCCCAGCATTTT. Protein sequence: CASSTGSDQPQHF.

The chain is built from TRBV19 and TRBJ1-1; 7 positions match TRBD1. The CDR3 contains 15 residues. Trimming cost V 3 bases and J 0 bases; bases outside gene matches: 4. Germline V lookup: CDR1 LNHDA, CDR2 SQIVND (reference sequence). The CDR3 loop is CASSIGGQLNTEAFF. Here the CDR3 DNA reads TGTGCCAGTAGTATTGGGGGACAGTTGAACACTGAAGCTTTCTTT.

This clonotype was detected a few times. The V call is TRBV4-3, the J call TRBJ2-2, with D hard to call. The V end was cut by 3 bases, the J end by 1 base, with 6 bases between. The CDR3 is 14 amino acids. The germline gives CDR1 LGHNA, CDR2 YSLEER. The CDR3 sequence is CASSHTWNTGELFF. CDR3 DNA sequence: TGCGCCAGCAGCCACACCTGGAACACCGGGGAGCTGTTTTTT.

CDR3 DNA: TGCAGCGTGAGGAGGGGCAGGGACGACGAGCAGTACTTC. This sequence encodes CSVRRGRDDEQYF. J is TRBJ2-7 and V is TRBV29-1; TRBD2 is a possible D gene (6 bases). V lost 6 bases to trimming and J lost 5 bases, with 17 bases between them. Germline values: CDR1 SQVTM, CDR2 ANQGSEA. The CDR3 sequence is 13 residues long.

This clonotype was detected ten times or more. This chain connects TRBV5-1 to TRBJ1-5, with TRBD1 matching 7 bases. The CDR3 spans 15 residues. Germline-derived CDR1 and CDR2 are SGHRS and YFSETQ. Unmatched junction bases numbered 3, after V lost 0 bases and J lost 3 bases. The CDR3: CASSLGQGPNQPQHF. The CDR3 coding sequence is TGCGCCAGCAGCTTGGGACAGGGTCCCAATCAGCCCCAGCATTTT.

The V and J genes are TRBV12-3 or TRBV12-4 and TRBJ2-1; D might be TRBD2 (6 bases). The CDR3 totals 16 residues. Trimming removed 1 base at V and 4 bases at J, with 14 bases between. The CDR3 DNA is TGTGCCAGCAGTTTAGATTCGCGGGGCCCGTACAATGAGCAGTTCTTC. Translating gives CASSLDSRGPYNEQFF.

This clonotype has a handful of counts. The genes are TRBV19 and TRBJ1-1; D not certain. With 7 bases removed from V and 6 bases from J, the gap between germline ends came to 18 bases. The CDR3 loop spans 14 amino acids. The germline V gene has CDR1 LNHDA and CDR2 SQIVND (reference sequence). The CDR3 DNA follows: TGTGCCAGTAAGACTGGGGTCTCAACCGCTGAAGCTTTCTTT. Translation gives CASKTGVSTAEAFF.

The gene calls are TRBV5-6 and TRBJ2-1, with a possible D match to TRBD2 (6 bases). Deletions cut 5 bases from V and 2 bases from J, with 11 bases between. The CDR3 covers 14 residues. Germline CDR1 is SGHDT and CDR2 is YYEEEE. The CDR3 nucleotides are TGTGCCAGCAGGCCGAGGGAGGCCTACAATGAGCAGTTCTTC. It translates to CASRPREAYNEQFF.

This clonotype showed up many times. The chain couples TRBV4-2 to TRBJ1-5, with D possibly matching TRBD1 (5 bases). V lost 1 base to trimming and J lost 2 bases, with 9 bases between them. The CDR3 length is 15 residues. Germline CDR1 and CDR2: LGHNA and YNFKEQ. The CDR3 reads CASSQGVRGNQPQHF. CDR3 in DNA: TGTGCCAGCAGCCAAGGGGTCAGGGGCAATCAGCCCCAGCATTTT.

This clonotype was seen many times. The chain uses TRBV10-2 and TRBJ2-7, with D possibly matching TRBD1 (6 bases). CDR3 size: 12 residues. Germline lookup yields CDR1 WSHSY and CDR2 SAAADI. V gave up 6 bases and J gave up 5 bases, with 11 bases separating them. As DNA, the CDR3 is TGCGCCAGCAGCTCGGACAGCCACGAGCAGTACTTC. It encodes CASSSDSHEQYF.

This clonotype showed up just a few times. The chain combines TRBV4-2 with TRBJ2-1; D might be TRBD2 (6 bases). The CDR3 extends over 16 amino acids. Trimming removed 3 bases at V and 2 bases at J, with 14 bases between. Per the germline V gene, CDR1 is LGHNA and CDR2 is YNFKEQ. The CDR3 loop reads CASSQPRLVTYNEQFF. The CDR3 nucleotides read TGTGCCAGCAGCCAGCCCAGACTAGTCACCTACAATGAGCAGTTCTTC.

This clonotype was counted ten times or more. This chain uses TRBV7-8 with TRBJ2-5; maybe TRBD1 (6 bases). CDR1 is SGHVS and CDR2 is FQNEAQ in the germline V gene. V was pared by 4 bases and J by 2 bases, with 14 bases between. The CDR3 is 15 residues long. The CDR3 coding sequence is TGTGCCAGCAGCTCTACAGGGTTGGAACAAGAGACCCAGTACTTC. This gives the protein CASSSTGLEQETQYF.

Many counts were recorded for this clonotype. This chain links TRBV7-8 with TRBJ2-5; D is uncertain. With 2 bases removed from V and 2 bases from J, the gap between germline ends came to 6 bases. The CDR3 has 13 amino acids. Germline V CDR1 and CDR2: SGHVS, FQNEAQ. CDR3 sequence: CASSLIQQETQYF. CDR3 nucleotides: TGTGCCAGCAGCTTAATACAGCAAGAGACCCAGTACTTC. Full variable domain (outside the CDR3, taken from reference TRBV7-8 and TRBJ2-5): GAGVSQSPRYKVAKRGQDVALRCDPISGHVSLFWYQQALGQGPEFLTYFQNEAQLDKSGLPSDRFFAERPEGSVSTLKIQRTQQEDSAVYLCASSLIQQETQYFGPGTRLLVL.

The rearrangement uses TRBV5-1 and TRBJ2-5; D is ambiguous. V gave up 4 bases and J gave up 1 base, with 11 bases separating them. Germline V gene sequence: CDR1 SGHRS, CDR2 YFSETQ. CDR3 length: 14 amino acids. The DNA for the CDR3 is TGCGCCAGCAGCCCGAACAGAGGCCAAGAGACCCAGTACTTC. Translating gives CASSPNRGQETQYF.

This clonotype was recorded a few times. The genes are TRBV6-5 and TRBJ2-2; 8 bases map to TRBD1. In germline, CDR1 is MNHEY, CDR2 SVGAGI. CDR3 size: 18 residues. Trimming cost V 0 bases and J 7 bases; bases outside gene matches: 13. DNA of the CDR3: TGTGCCAGCAGTTACTCGAAGCGGGCCAGGGGGCTAGGCGGGGAGCTGTTTTTT. Translation: CASSYSKRARGLGGELFF.

This clonotype was found a few times. The CDR3 here is CASSLKRTGGRYEQYF. The CDR3 DNA reads TGTGCCAGCAGCTTAAAAAGAACAGGGGGCCGCTACGAGCAGTACTTC. The rearrangement links TRBV11-2 to TRBJ2-7; 9 nucleotides match TRBD1. This CDR3 has 16 residues. V dropped 2 bases and J dropped 3; count of bases not matched to a gene: 8. Germline V lookup: CDR1 SGHAT, CDR2 FQNNGV.

This chain connects TRBV20-1 to TRBJ2-3; 9 nucleotides line up with TRBD2. The length of the CDR3 is 15 residues. Losses at the gene ends were 5 bases for V and 6 bases for J; bases not matched to a gene: 12. CDR1 is DFQATT and CDR2 is SNEGSKA in the germline V gene (reference sequence). The CDR3 spells CSAPQISGSRDTQYF. CDR3 coding DNA: TGCAGTGCTCCCCAAATTAGCGGGAGTAGGGATACGCAGTATTTT.

The V call is TRBV20-1, the J call TRBJ2-4; D is ambiguous. CDR3 length: 15 residues. V lost 3 bases, J lost 0 bases, and 12 bases lay in between. Looked up from germline, CDR1 is DFQATT and CDR2 is SNEGSKA (reference sequence). The CDR3 sequence is CSARDVTLAKNIQYF. CDR3 DNA: TGCAGTGCTAGGGATGTAACCTTAGCCAAAAACATTCAGTACTTC.

This clonotype was observed a handful of times. This chain uses TRBV5-8 with TRBJ1-1; D is unclear. V gave up 1 base and J gave up 7 bases, with 17 bases separating them. Germline assignment: CDR1 SGHTS and CDR2 YDEGEE. The CDR3 consists of 15 residues. In DNA, the CDR3 is TGTGCCAGCAGCTTGTATACGGTAGTCACTTATGAAGCTTTCTTT. Protein sequence: CASSLYTVVTYEAFF.

The chain couples TRBV4-1 to TRBJ2-1; tentatively, D is TRBD2 (5 bases). Germline-derived CDR1 and CDR2 are MGHRA and YSYEKL. The CDR3 is 16 residues long. Trimming removed 0 bases at V and 8 bases at J, with 17 bases between. The CDR3 is CASSQEVGFRGDEQFF. In DNA form, the CDR3 reads TGCGCCAGCAGCCAAGAGGTGGGCTTCCGGGGTGATGAGCAGTTCTTC.

This clonotype showed up many times. The V call is TRBV12-3 or TRBV12-4, the J call TRBJ2-3, with D possibly being TRBD2 (5 bases). There are 18 residues in the CDR3. V was pared by 3 bases and J by 1 base, with 20 bases between. DNA of the CDR3: TGTGCCAGCAGTTTTTTGGGCCCGAGGGCTGACGGCACAGATACGCAGTATTTT. Residues: CASSFLGPRADGTDTQYF.

The table lists this clonotype with a few counts. The rearrangement joins TRBV6-2 or TRBV6-3 to TRBJ1-6; D might be TRBD1 (6 bases). CDR3 length: 16 residues. CDR1 is MNHEY, CDR2 SVGEGT, per germline. Deletions cut 5 bases from V and 7 bases from J, with 18 bases between. CDR3 protein: CASSPNRVWRNSPLHF. The CDR3 DNA reads as TGTGCCAGCAGTCCAAACAGGGTTTGGAGGAATTCACCCCTCCACTTT.

This clonotype came up a few times. The V call is TRBV12-3 or TRBV12-4, the J call TRBJ2-3, with 10 bases matching TRBD2. This CDR3 has 16 amino acids. Trimming took 5 bases from V and 2 from J; bases not matched to a gene: 7. This CDR3 is CASSSWTSGLTDTQYF. The CDR3 DNA follows: TGTGCCAGCAGTAGCTGGACTAGCGGTCTCACAGATACGCAGTATTTT.

The genes are TRBV7-2 and TRBJ2-1; weak D call: TRBD1 (6 bases). Germline assignment: CDR1 SGHTA and CDR2 FQGNSA. With 6 bases removed from V and 3 bases from J, the gap between germline ends came to 18 bases. CDR3 size: 16 residues. The CDR3 DNA follows: TGTGCCAGCAGTCCAGATGTGGGGACACTCTACAATGAGCAGTTCTTC. Translating it yields CASSPDVGTLYNEQFF. The complete variable domain, with remaining parts taken from reference TRBV7-2 and TRBJ2-1, reads GAGVSQSPSNKVTEKGKDVELRCDPISGHTALYWYRQSLGQGLEFLIYFQGNSAPDKSGLPSDRFSAERTGGSVSTLTIQRTQQEDSAVYLCASSPDVGTLYNEQFFGPGTRLTVL.

This rearrangement joins TRBV4-3 to TRBJ2-2; D perhaps matches TRBD2 (6 bases). This CDR3 has 16 amino acids. Trimming cost V 0 bases and J 2 bases, with 10 bases left between them. Germline CDR1 LGHNA, CDR2 YSLEER. The CDR3 spells CASSQDTGVNTGELFF. Here the CDR3 DNA reads TGCGCCAGCAGCCAAGATACGGGGGTAAACACCGGGGAGCTGTTTTTT.

This clonotype was seen at least ten times. V and J are TRBV20-1 and TRBJ2-1, with D tentatively TRBD2 (5 bases). CDR3 length: 16 amino acids. V was clipped by 0 bases and J by 0 bases, with 12 bases between them. Germline loops: CDR1 DFQATT, CDR2 SNEGSKA (reference sequence). The CDR3 region is CSARDLGGRSYNEQFF. DNA for the CDR3: TGCAGTGCTAGAGATTTGGGCGGGCGCTCCTACAATGAGCAGTTCTTC.